This entry describes one T cell receptor (beta chain). Germline V gives CDR1 LGHDT, CDR2 YNNKEL (reference sequence). This CDR3 comprises 17 residues. V lost 0 bases and J lost 5, with 18 bases in between. The data stem from a study of blood T cell repertoires in COVID-19. Background on the study: Material from acute and convalescent COVID-19 was sourced from the United States, Italy and Spain. PBMCs, B-cell-depleted T cells, or T cells provided the cDNA or gDNA that made up the material.

In the original processing: Estimated nucleated cell counts came from reference gene primer amplification. Clones were sequenced by immunoSEQ multiplex PCR, and TCRdb holds only the in-frame ones, with some missing. V and J calls and clone size are as listed in that table; D and trimming were resolved from the DNA. Here the sample spans around 620,000 clones, about 87% being singletons. This clonotype originated in a woman younger than 35 with acute or convalescent COVID-19. Sequencing was performed on peripheral blood. The J gene is TRBJ2-3, the V gene TRBV3-1 (or the pseudogene TRBV3-2); weak D call: TRBD2 (5 bases). In DNA form, the CDR3 reads TGTGCCAGCAGCCAAGAGGGCGGGTGGTCAACGAAAGATACGCAGTATTTT. Its protein product is CASSQEGGWSTKDTQYF.